A selection of T cell receptor beta chains follows, all from one sample in a study of blood T cell repertoires in COVID-19. Clones were sequenced by immunoSEQ multiplex PCR, and TCRdb holds only the in-frame ones, with some missing. The sample holds more than 300,000 clones; about 83% are singletons and the top ten take around 1.5%. Sequencing used peripheral blood. These receptors were taken from a woman between 45 and 60 years old with acute or convalescent COVID-19. Each CDR3 is given with its conserved first and last residue. Each record gives: J gene, V gene, CDR3 protein.

TRBJ2-7,TRBV19,CASSIVAGDGYEQYF
TRBJ2-7,TRBV18,CASSPPPDSYEQYF
TRBJ2-1,TRBV6-2/TRBV6-3,CASSYLSGRVRNEQFF
TRBJ2-7,TRBV29-1,CSARGSTYDEQYF
TRBJ2-7,TRBV7-9,CASSHPGLAGVYGSYEQYF
TRBJ2-1,TRBV9,CASSVDPDSYNEQFF
TRBJ1-5,TRBV5-4,CASSPDRDVQPQHF
TRBJ1-1,TRBV19,CASSRSNRGPNTEAFF
TRBJ1-1,TRBV6-5,CASSWGRGNTEAFF
TRBJ2-7,TRBV28,CASTPPGQGLYEQYF
TRBJ1-2,TRBV2,CASIFKGNYGYTF
TRBJ1-5,TRBV3-1/TRBV3-2,CASSNYIDQPQHF
TRBJ1-2,TRBV29-1,CSAWDRGGYGYTF
TRBJ2-2,TRBV10-3,CAISGGSGELFF
TRBJ2-5,TRBV5-4,CASSLGGGGRGPTETQYF
TRBJ2-3,TRBV2,CASSDRAGVQTDTQYF
TRBJ2-7,TRBV28,CASSSLTGSFYEQYF
TRBJ1-2,TRBV28,CASRTGQAFYGYTF
TRBJ2-7,TRBV7-2,CASTDLGVYEQYF